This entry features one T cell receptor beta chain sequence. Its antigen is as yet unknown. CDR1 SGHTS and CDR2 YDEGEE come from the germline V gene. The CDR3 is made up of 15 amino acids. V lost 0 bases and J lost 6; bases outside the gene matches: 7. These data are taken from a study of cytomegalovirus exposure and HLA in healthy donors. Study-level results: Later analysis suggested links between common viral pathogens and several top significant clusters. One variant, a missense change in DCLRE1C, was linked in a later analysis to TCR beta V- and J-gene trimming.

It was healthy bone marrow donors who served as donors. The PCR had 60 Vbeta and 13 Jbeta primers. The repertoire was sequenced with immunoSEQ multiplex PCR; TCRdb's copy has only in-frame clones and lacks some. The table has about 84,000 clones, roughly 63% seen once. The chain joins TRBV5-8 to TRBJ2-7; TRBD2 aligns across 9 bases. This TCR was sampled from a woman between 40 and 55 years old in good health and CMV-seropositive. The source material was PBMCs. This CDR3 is CASSLGGGRAFEQYF. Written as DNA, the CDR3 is TGTGCCAGCAGCTTGGGGGGCGGGAGGGCCTTCGAGCAGTACTTC. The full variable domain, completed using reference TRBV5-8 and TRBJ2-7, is EAGVTQSPTHLIKTRGQQATLRCSPISGHTSVYWYQQALGLGLQFLLWYDEGEERNRGNFPPRFSGRQFPNYSSELNVNALELEDSALYLCASSLGGGRAFEQYFGPGTRLTVT.